This T cell receptor beta chain was obtained from a study of cytomegalovirus exposure and HLA in healthy donors (TCRdb year 2017). Notes on the research overall: In an earlier analysis of 587 of the donors, 250 to 300 Gb of sequence data and some 100 million unique TCR beta sequences from roughly 190 million T cells were reported. The study was designed to test whether signatures of past pathogen exposure could be identified by cataloging public T cell receptors. Every repertoire in the discovery cohort had been generated on one and the same sequencing platform. Along with the roughly 670-subject first cohort, a separate validation cohort of 120 different subjects was used. Several DR-DQ haplotypes were treated as single units for association and clustering because of strong linkage in the cohort. The genetic ancestry cluster associated with self-reported Caucasian donors included over 65% of the roughly 360 genotyped donors. Rather than drawing on any new phenotypic data, the later analysis identified candidate immune exposures from TCR beta sequences and the way those sequences occurred across donors. In a later genetic analysis, genome-wide SNP genotypes for about three fifths of the 666 donors were used, and that subset was treated as a discovery cohort. Both class I and class II loci were covered by HLA typing, at four-digit resolution. An early release covering roughly 640 HLA-typed donors comprised 250 to 350 gigabases of sequencing data and 85 million or so unique TCR sequences. In a later analysis, previously published TCR beta repertoires from hundreds of donors were re-analyzed and high-resolution HLA genotyping was added so that TCR occurrence patterns could be studied. Alongside the repertoire data, information on donor age, sex, ethnicity and CMV serostatus was compiled. On average, about 240,000 unique TCR beta nucleotide sequences were sequenced per donor among a few hundred genotyped donors of the cohort, with around 19% of those sequences being non-productive. The study combined high-throughput TCR immunosequencing, statistical association of individual TCRs with disease status, and machine learning to predict cytomegalovirus infection status. Typing coverage varied by locus: about 620-630 donors for A, B, C, DRB1 and DQB1; more than 500 for DQA1; 600 to 610 for DPA1; 400 to 480 for DPB1. Using immunosequencing, the study profiled T cell repertoires from 640 or so subjects and related those repertoires to cytomegalovirus serostatus. In an earlier analysis of roughly 580 of the donors, high-throughput TCR beta sequencing was used to judge whether each TCR beta V gene segment behaved as functional or pseudogenic. General conclusions and limits of the study: The sequencing pipeline was judged likely to have produced a cluster of highly shared sequence variants as a technical artifact. A later analysis reported that several top co-occurrence clusters appeared linked to parvovirus B19, influenza, CMV and Epstein-Barr virus. Compared with the approximately 600-donor mean, donors in an Asian-associated ancestry cluster had fewer N-insertions in productive TCRs, according to a later genetic analysis. Most TCR sequences were seen in very few donors, while some public TCRs were found in many individuals. Some IMGT-functional V segments, including TRBV6-2 and TRBV6-3, could not be told apart with the 87-base-pair reads, so those segments were excluded. In a later analysis, HLA-associated TCR beta chains were found to be more clonally expanded and to have lower generation probabilities than equally common non-associated chains. A few of the identified cytomegalovirus-associated TCR beta chains were confirmed in vitro to be specific for cytomegalovirus antigens. Because HLA typing was unavailable for some donors at each locus, only the typed subset was used in association tests. Sequencing depth was assumed to be roughly uniform across donors in the presence/absence analyses, though that assumption may not hold. Linkage disequilibrium might explain the correlated functional status among segregating V segments, but an unknown experimental factor could not be ruled out. A further reported finding was that TCR beta sequences accurately predicted the HLA-A and HLA-B alleles for most subjects in the first cohort. In an earlier analysis of approximately 600 of the donors, most TCR beta V segments were observed in productive rearrangements about 87% or about 30% of the time, broadly matching IMGT annotations. When HLA alleles, especially DR and DQ, strongly co-occurred, TCR associations were difficult to assign to individual alleles. At a false discovery rate of 0.05, a later analysis linked around 15,000 TCR beta sequences to specific HLA alleles. According to a later analysis, most CMV-associated TCR beta chains appeared to be HLA-restricted, and the HLA associations seemed to be driven largely by CMV exposure. The cohort was sequenced for TCR beta chains only, and without alpha or paired-chain data the features that could be detected were limited. In the study, about 150 TCR beta chains were listed as associated with cytomegalovirus. Because counts were too low, around 18 rarely observed V segments, including chromosome 9 orphons, were left out of the earlier analysis of over 550 of the donors. Cytomegalovirus status was reported to be diagnosed by the classifier with high specificity and sensitivity in both the original and validation cohorts. V-gene and J-gene trimming of TCR beta chains was associated with a missense DCLRE1C variant in a later genetic analysis, and the association was replicated in an independent cohort. For the cohort, immune exposure information was limited to CMV serostatus. A later analysis found that TCR association rates varied across HLA loci, with DRB1 alleles showing the most associated TCRs and HLA-C alleles the fewest. The authors suggested that the approach could potentially be generalized to other disease states and immunological phenotypes.

The germline V and J ends show losses of 2 bases and 0 bases respectively, and no gene match explains 2 bases of the junction. From its cysteine to its phenylalanine, the CDR3 spans 16 amino acids. The read is trimmed to its CDR3 DNA, 48 bases read in frame from base 1. The germline V gene yields SGHTS for CDR1 and YDEGEE for CDR2. In total, more than 500 healthy bone marrow donors made up the cohort. Cohort members were all nominally healthy when sampled, although unrecorded immune exposures were likely present. The donor tested CMV seropositive and was one of the 289 seropositive cohort members. Every donor gave a peripheral blood sample, and the peripheral blood mononuclear cells from that sample were used for TCR beta sequencing. Genomic DNA extraction from the blood cell samples was performed with the Qiagen DNeasy Blood Extraction Kit. The method was the immunoSEQ multiplex PCR assay. A mixture of 60 forward primers for TCR Vbeta segments and 13 reverse primers for TCR Jbeta segments was used in the multiplex PCR. A multiplex PCR assay on genomic DNA amplified the CDR3 region of rearranged TCR beta genes. Amplified TCR beta libraries were sequenced as 87-base-pair reads on the Illumina HiSeq System. For the original study's pipeline: A later analysis tallied roughly 76 million unique TCR beta chains across the 550 to 850 repertoires, and around 10 million of those chains were shared by two or more donors. Raw reads were error-corrected and collapsed into unique sequences with a nearest-neighbor algorithm that merged closely related sequences to remove PCR and sequencing errors. To assign V, D and J gene segments, CDR3 sequences were aligned to IMGT reference sequences. For a sequence to be retained, a match of at least six nucleotides to both a V gene segment and a J gene segment was required. Rearrangements were called productive when the CDR3 lacked stop codons and stayed in frame with V and J; all others were non-productive. CDR3 was defined by IMGT convention, running from the second conserved V-encoded cysteine to the conserved J-encoded phenylalanine. In an earlier analysis of around 570 of the donors, sequences lacking an unambiguous match to a single V gene segment were excluded. In an earlier analysis of almost 600 of the donors, a V segment was called functional when productive rearrangements were above 56.7%, and segregating when the standard deviation between donors exceeded 5%. A statistical classification framework was built for diagnosing cytomegalovirus status from the catalog of TCR beta chain sequences. A later analysis assigned V and J genes by comparing TCR nucleotide sequences with IMGT/GENE-DB human TR gene sequences. Using the TCRdist pipeline, a later analysis assigned CDR3 sequences along with most-parsimonious VDJ recombination scenarios. In a later analysis, each TCR beta chain was defined by its CDR3 amino acid sequence together with its V-gene family, and reads without a unique V-gene family were excluded. In a later analysis, approximately 640 highly shared, low-generation-probability nucleotide sequences were removed to address suspected cross-contamination and a sequencing artifact. In a later analysis, a clonal expansion index for each public chain was calculated from normalized within-repertoire ranks of inferred template counts. A later analysis computed generation probabilities with a VDJ recombination model fitted to out-of-frame rearrangements, and checked the results against IGoR. Hypergeometric tests were used in a later analysis to score TCR-TCR, TCR-HLA and TCR-CMV co-occurrence, with a repertoire-size bias correction applied to the TCR pairs. False discovery rates were estimated in a later analysis by permuting HLA or CMV assignments 20 times. In a later analysis, co-occurring TCRs were grouped using DBSCAN, with TCRdist sequence similarity added in when clustering inside HLA-allele-positive subsets. Repertoires with fewer than 30,000 or more than 120,000 public chains were left out of co-occurrence clustering, as were about 5 repertoires with anomalous nucleotide sharing. TCRdb took over this immuneACCESS table, retaining in-frame rearrangements with V and J assigned. Such tables are incomplete; in checked studies, under half of the missing clones stem from an unresolved V gene, and the remainder is unexplained. V, J and clone size are those of that table, while D and trimming were read from the DNA. The sample table shows 90,000 to 120,000 clones, and around 80% are seen once. The top ten constitute 4% of the sample.

This clone was seen just once. The antigen it recognizes is unknown. One base away there is no much larger clone; base qualities are not given. In this chain, TRBV5-8 is recombined with TRBJ2-3, with 11 bases in between that match TRBD2. The clonotype was recovered from a woman between 45 and 60 years old in good health and CMV-seropositive. The sample was PBMCs. The CDR3 region reads CASSFGTSGSTDTQYF. The nucleotide sequence reads as follows: TGTGCCAGCAGCTTCGGGACTAGCGGAAGCACAGATACGCAGTATTTT. When the CDR3 is completed using the reference TRBV5-8 and TRBJ2-3 genes on either side, the full variable domain is EAGVTQSPTHLIKTRGQQATLRCSPISGHTSVYWYQQALGLGLQFLLWYDEGEERNRGNFPPRFSGRQFPNYSSELNVNALELEDSALYLCASSFGTSGSTDTQYFGPGTRLTVL.